Listed here are 24 T cell receptor beta chains from one sample, sequenced in a study of early T cells in non-severe SARS-CoV-2 infection. TCRdb re-analysed the 5' RACE reads in MiXCR, keeping a single row per CDR3 protein. This sample has approximately 81,000 distinct CDR3 sequences, with less than 15% found just once. What was sequenced was whole blood. These receptors came from an adult who was a healthcare worker with PCR-confirmed SARS-CoV-2 infection or an uninfected control (not recorded which).

This clonotype has a count of ten or more. The chain joins TRBV5-1 to TRBJ2-3, with a possible D match to TRBD2 (6 bases). Germline V lookup: CDR1 SGHRS, CDR2 YFSETQ. The CDR3 loop spans 13 amino acids. V shed 5 bases and J shed 2 bases, with 9 bases lying between them. The CDR3 coding sequence is TGCGCCAGCAGGCGCGGGGACACAGATACGCAGTATTTT. It translates to CASRRGDTDTQYF.

This clonotype has at least ten counts. The chain employs TRBV12-3 or TRBV12-4 and TRBJ1-2, with 7 positions matching TRBD1. There are 18 residues in the CDR3. V lost 6 bases and J lost 1; bases outside the gene matches: 17. The CDR3 region has the DNA TGTGCCAGCAGCAACGCGCGGGACAGAGGGTTAGTTAACTATGGCTACACCTTC. This codes for CASSNARDRGLVNYGYTF.

The chain uses TRBV30 and TRBJ1-6; D is ambiguous. CDR1 is GTSNPN, CDR2 SVGIG, per germline (reference sequence). The CDR3 covers 14 residues. V lost 0 bases, J lost 5 bases, and 8 bases lay in between. The CDR3 sequence is CAWSVGANNSPLHF. The CDR3 DNA sequence: TGTGCCTGGAGTGTCGGAGCAAATAATTCACCCCTCCACTTT.

This clonotype is deemed medium-sized. The V call is TRBV29-1, the J call TRBJ2-1; 10 nucleotides align to TRBD1. J gave up 5 bases and V 6 bases, and 7 bases lay outside the gene matches. The CDR3 runs to 14 residues. Germline V lookup: CDR1 SQVTM, CDR2 ANQGSEA. The CDR3 nucleotides read TGCAGCGTCAAAGCCGGGACAGGGGACAATGAGCAGTTCTTC. This gives the protein CSVKAGTGDNEQFF.

This rearrangement joins TRBV6-5 to TRBJ2-3; D uncertain. The CDR3 consists of 14 residues. CDR1 and CDR2 (germline): MNHEY, SVGAGI. The V gene lost 0 bases and the J gene lost 4 bases, with 8 bases spanning the gap. As DNA, the CDR3 is TGTGCCAGCAGTTACTCGATTTCGGCAGATACGCAGTATTTT. This sequence encodes CASSYSISADTQYF.

This clonotype came up many times. The chain carries TRBV5-4 and TRBJ2-2, with 9 positions matching TRBD1. With V trimmed by 0 bases and J by 2 bases, 2 bases remained unmatched. Germline V lookup: CDR1 SGHNT, CDR2 YYREEE (reference sequence). This CDR3 has 16 residues. For the CDR3, the DNA is TGTGCCAGCAGCTTGGTGGGACAGGGAAACACCGGGGAGCTGTTTTTT. This encodes CASSLVGQGNTGELFF.

This clonotype was picked up many times. The chain couples TRBV25-1 to TRBJ1-2; D unresolved. The V end was cut by 5 bases, the J end by 7 bases, with 5 bases between. The CDR3 extends over 10 amino acids. Germline V gene sequence: CDR1 MGHDK, CDR2 SYGVNS. In DNA, the CDR3 is TGTGCCAGCAGTTCCATTGGCTACACCTTC. Encoded protein: CASSSIGYTF.

This clonotype has ten or more counts. The chain has TRBV29-1 and TRBJ2-5, with TRBD1 as a possible D gene (5 bases). The CDR3 runs to 11 residues. V lost 2 bases and J 7 bases, leaving 8 bases between the germline ends. Per germline, CDR1 SQVTM and CDR2 ANQGSEA. The CDR3 DNA follows: TGCAGCGTTGAACAGGGTGGGACCCAGTACTTC. This encodes CSVEQGGTQYF.

J is TRBJ1-2 and V is TRBV27; D is unresolved. Germline V gives CDR1 MNHEY, CDR2 SMNVEV (reference sequence). The CDR3 has 10 amino acids. The V end lost 8 bases, the J end lost 8 bases, and 9 bases lay between the germline ends. Here the CDR3 reads CASETGGYTF. The DNA of the CDR3 is TGTGCCAGCGAGACGGGGGGCTACACCTTC.

In this sample, this clonotype turned up a few times. The chain links TRBV7-9 to TRBJ2-7, with D possibly matching TRBD1 (6 bases). V was shortened by 0 bases and J by 2 bases, with 17 bases between the two germline ends. Looked up from germline, CDR1 is SEHNR and CDR2 is FQNEAQ (reference sequence). The CDR3 length is 17 residues. The CDR3: CASSLAIPGHGTYEQYF. The CDR3 DNA is TGTGCCAGCAGCTTAGCGATTCCGGGACATGGAACCTACGAGCAGTACTTC.

This clonotype occurred many times. DNA for the CDR3: TGTGCCAGTAGTATACTATTTCGCCACCCGGGGACTGAAGCTTTCTTT. Translation: CASSILFRHPGTEAFF. This chain connects TRBV19 to TRBJ1-1; D gene uncertain. Germline lookup yields CDR1 LNHDA and CDR2 SQIVND (reference sequence). CDR3 length equals 16 residues. V lost 2 bases to trimming and J lost 5 bases, with 18 bases between them.

In this sample, this clonotype turned up a few times. The rearrangement links TRBV5-4 to TRBJ2-1; 12 nucleotides agree with TRBD2. Germline-derived CDR1 and CDR2 are SGHNT and YYREEE (reference sequence). V shed 4 bases and J 6 bases; nucleotides not matched to a gene: 8. The CDR3 is 16 amino acids. The CDR3 region is CASSGGLAGRTNEQFF. The CDR3 DNA sequence: TGTGCCAGCAGCGGAGGACTAGCGGGGAGAACCAATGAGCAGTTCTTC.

Regarding this clonotype: As the CDR3 is not closed by the conserved phenylalanine or tryptophan, this likely results from a read error. The chain carries TRBV7-9 and TRBJ2-3; D might be TRBD2 (5 bases). Germline loops: CDR1 SEHNR, CDR2 FQNEAQ (reference sequence). Trimming removed 3 bases at V and 2 bases at J, with 15 bases between. The CDR3 sequence is 16 residues long. The CDR3 coding sequence is TGTGCCAGCAGCTTGATTGGAGGCACTCACACAGATACGCAGTATTTA. It is translated as CASSLIGGTHTDTQYL.

The gene calls are TRBV6-1 and TRBJ2-7, with D maybe TRBD1 (6 bases). The CDR3 runs 15 residues. V shed 1 base and J shed 4 bases, with 14 bases lying between them. Germline CDR1 and CDR2: MNHNS and SASEGT. CDR3 in amino acids: CASSEVPGDRYEQYF. In nucleotides, the CDR3 is TGTGCCAGCAGTGAAGTTCCAGGGGACCGATACGAGCAGTACTTC.

A few counts support this clonotype. The J gene is TRBJ2-7, the V gene TRBV5-1, with D perhaps matching TRBD1 (6 bases). The V gene lost 4 bases and the J gene lost 4 bases, with 9 bases spanning the gap. CDR1 is SGHRS, CDR2 YFSETQ, per germline. CDR3 length equals 12 residues. CDR3 protein: CASSRGQYEQYF. The CDR3 coding sequence is TGCGCCAGCAGCCGGGGACAATACGAGCAGTACTTC.

This clonotype appeared many times. The V gene is TRBV7-9, the J gene TRBJ1-5; 7 bases are shared with TRBD1. This CDR3 has 13 amino acids. Trimming removed 7 bases from V and 10 bases from J; junction bases left unmatched: 10. The V gene's germline CDR1 is SEHNR and CDR2 FQNEAQ (reference sequence). CDR3 residues: CASTTDRLDPQHF. The CDR3 nucleotides are TGTGCCAGCACCACGGACAGGTTGGATCCCCAGCATTTT.

This clonotype was counted between two and nine times. The rearrangement uses TRBV19 and TRBJ2-5, with D unclear. There are 13 residues in the CDR3. CDR1 is LNHDA, CDR2 SQIVND, per germline (reference sequence). Trimming stripped 4 bases from V and 5 bases from J, with 11 bases between. DNA of the CDR3: TGTGCCAGTAGTACCAACCGGATGGAGACCCAGTACTTC. Residues: CASSTNRMETQYF.

The genes are TRBV28 and TRBJ2-1, with 7 bases matching TRBD2. V shed 2 bases, J shed 8 bases, and the junction held 6 bases outside the gene matches. This CDR3 region has 14 residues. Germline V gives CDR1 MDHEN, CDR2 SYDVKM. CDR3 nucleotide sequence: TGTGCCAGCAGTTTAGCGGGAGAGGCCGATGAGCAGTTCTTC. Its protein product is CASSLAGEADEQFF.

The V call is TRBV5-1, the J call TRBJ1-2; 8 bases agree with TRBD1. In germline, CDR1 is SGHRS, CDR2 YFSETQ. J was trimmed by 6 bases and V by 0 bases; bases with no gene match: 4. This CDR3 is 14 amino acids long. CDR3 sequence (DNA): TGCGCCAGCAGCTTGGACCAGGGGGCGGATGGCTACACCTTC. Its translation is CASSLDQGADGYTF.

This clonotype was seen only a few times. In DNA, the CDR3 is TGCAGTGCTAATCTAGCCCCCAACGAGCAGTTCTTC. Amino acids: CSANLAPNEQFF. This chain links TRBV20-1 with TRBJ2-1; TRBD2 is a possible D gene (5 bases). This CDR3 comprises 12 residues. The V end lost 4 bases, the J end lost 10 bases, and 14 bases lay between the germline ends. The V gene's germline CDR1 is DFQATT and CDR2 SNEGSKA (reference sequence).

The CDR3 nucleotides read TGTGCCAGCAGCTTAATGTCCCCGGGGGTAGGGTCCAAAAACATTCAGTACTTC. It translates to CASSLMSPGVGSKNIQYF. The chain recombines TRBV7-3 with TRBJ2-4; weak D call: TRBD2 (6 bases). The CDR3 totals 18 residues. The V end was cut by 1 base, the J end by 2 bases, with 18 bases between. CDR1 is SGHTA and CDR2 is FQGTGA in the germline V gene.

In this sample, this clonotype turned up a few times. V usage is TRBV20-1 and J usage is TRBJ2-3; the D is unclear. CDR1 and CDR2 from the germline V gene are DFQATT and SNEGSKA (reference sequence). There are 11 residues in the CDR3. V was cut by 1 base and J by 7 bases, with 6 bases left in between. The CDR3 DNA sequence: TGCAGTGCTAGAGTCACTAATACGCAGTATTTT. Its protein product is CSARVTNTQYF.

This clonotype has ten or more counts. The chain joins TRBV6-1 to TRBJ2-3, with D unresolved. Germline V CDR1 and CDR2: MNHNS, SASEGT. Deletions cut 6 bases from V and 0 bases from J, with 13 bases between. The CDR3 is made up of 15 amino acids. The CDR3 bases are TGTGCCAGCAGCCCTACACCGGAGAGCACAGATACGCAGTATTTT. This gives the protein CASSPTPESTDTQYF.

This clonotype was seen many times. V usage is TRBV5-1 and J usage is TRBJ1-1; 8 nucleotides match TRBD1. The CDR3 sequence is 15 residues long. The germline gives CDR1 SGHRS, CDR2 YFSETQ. Trimming took 2 bases from V and 1 from J; bases not matched to a gene: 4. The CDR3 region is CASSFSDRGNTEAFF. CDR3 in DNA: TGCGCCAGCAGCTTTTCTGACAGGGGGAACACTGAAGCTTTCTTT.